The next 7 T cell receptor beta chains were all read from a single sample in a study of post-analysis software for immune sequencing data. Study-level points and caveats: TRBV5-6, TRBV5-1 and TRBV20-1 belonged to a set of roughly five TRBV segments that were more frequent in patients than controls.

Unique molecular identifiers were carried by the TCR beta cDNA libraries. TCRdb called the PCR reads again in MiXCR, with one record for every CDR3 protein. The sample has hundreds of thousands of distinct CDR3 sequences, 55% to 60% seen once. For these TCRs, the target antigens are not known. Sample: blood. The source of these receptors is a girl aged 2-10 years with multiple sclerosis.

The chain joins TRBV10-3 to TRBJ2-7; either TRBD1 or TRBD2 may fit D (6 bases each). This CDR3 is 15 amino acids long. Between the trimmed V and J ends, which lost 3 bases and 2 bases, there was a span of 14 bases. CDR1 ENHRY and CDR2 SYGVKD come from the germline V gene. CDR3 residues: CAISEIIGGTYEQYF. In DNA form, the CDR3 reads TGTGCCATCAGTGAAATCATCGGGGGCACCTACGAGCAGTACTTC.

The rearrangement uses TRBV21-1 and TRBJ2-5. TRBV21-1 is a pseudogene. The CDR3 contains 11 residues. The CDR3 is CASSKVGTQYF. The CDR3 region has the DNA TGTGCCAGCAGCAAAGTAGGGACCCAGTACTTC.

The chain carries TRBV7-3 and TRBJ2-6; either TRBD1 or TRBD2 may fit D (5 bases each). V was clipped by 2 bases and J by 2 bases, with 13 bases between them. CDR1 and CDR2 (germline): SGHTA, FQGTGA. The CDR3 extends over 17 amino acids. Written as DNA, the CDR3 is TGTGCCAGCAGCTTAGGGCGTGGGGGTCCTGGGGCCAACGTCCTGACTTTC. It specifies CASSLGRGGPGANVLTF.

CDR3 sequence (DNA): TGTGCCAGCAGGCCGGGACTAGAGTTCTACAATGAGCAGTTCTTC. Protein sequence: CASRPGLEFYNEQFF. The chain carries TRBV6-2 or TRBV6-3 and TRBJ2-1; the match to TRBD2 covers 8 bases. The germline gives CDR1 MNHEY, CDR2 SVGEGT. This CDR3 is built from 15 residues. J was trimmed by 3 bases and V by 6 bases; bases with no gene match: 7.

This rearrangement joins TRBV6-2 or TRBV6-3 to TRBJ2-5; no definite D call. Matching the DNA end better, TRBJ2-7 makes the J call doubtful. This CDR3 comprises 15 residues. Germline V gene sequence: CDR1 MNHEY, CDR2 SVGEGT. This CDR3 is CASRTREKVPYEQYF. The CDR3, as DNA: TGTGCCAGCAGAACACGAGAGAAGGTCCCTTACGAGCAGTACTTC.

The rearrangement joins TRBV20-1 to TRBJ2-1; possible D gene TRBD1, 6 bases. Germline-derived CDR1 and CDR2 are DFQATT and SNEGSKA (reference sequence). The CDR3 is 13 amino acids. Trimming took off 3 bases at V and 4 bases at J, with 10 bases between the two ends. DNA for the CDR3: TGCAGTGCTAGGAGGCAGGGGTACAATGAGCAGTTCTTC. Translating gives CSARRQGYNEQFF.

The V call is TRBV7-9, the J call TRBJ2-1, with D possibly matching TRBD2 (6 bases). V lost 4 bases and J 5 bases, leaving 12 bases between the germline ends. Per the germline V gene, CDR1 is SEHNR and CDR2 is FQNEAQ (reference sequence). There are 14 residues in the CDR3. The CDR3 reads CASSSLALDNEQFF. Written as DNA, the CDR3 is TGTGCCAGCAGCTCTCTAGCGTTAGACAATGAGCAGTTCTTC.